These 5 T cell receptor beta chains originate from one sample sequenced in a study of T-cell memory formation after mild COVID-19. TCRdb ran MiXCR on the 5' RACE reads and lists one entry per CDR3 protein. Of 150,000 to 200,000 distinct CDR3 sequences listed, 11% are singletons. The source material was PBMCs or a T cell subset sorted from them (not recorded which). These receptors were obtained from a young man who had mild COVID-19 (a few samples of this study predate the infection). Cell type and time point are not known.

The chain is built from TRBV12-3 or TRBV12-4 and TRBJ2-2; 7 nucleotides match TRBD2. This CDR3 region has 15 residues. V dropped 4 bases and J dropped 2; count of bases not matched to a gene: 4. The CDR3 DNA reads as TGTGCCAGCAGTTCGGAGCGGGGAAACACCGGGGAGCTGTTTTTT. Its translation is CASSSERGNTGELFF.

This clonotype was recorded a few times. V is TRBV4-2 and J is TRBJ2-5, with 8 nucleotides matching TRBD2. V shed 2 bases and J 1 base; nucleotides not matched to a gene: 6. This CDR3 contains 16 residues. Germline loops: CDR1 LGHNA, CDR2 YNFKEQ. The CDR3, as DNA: TGTGCCAGCAGCCAAAGCACTAGCGGCTCCCAAGAGACCCAGTACTTC. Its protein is CASSQSTSGSQETQYF.

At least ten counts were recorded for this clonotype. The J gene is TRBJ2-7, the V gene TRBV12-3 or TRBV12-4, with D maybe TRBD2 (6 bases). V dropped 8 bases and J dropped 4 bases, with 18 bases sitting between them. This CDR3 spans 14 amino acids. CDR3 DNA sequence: TGTGCCAGCTCCCGCGGAGGGTTCCGTTACGAGCAGTACTTC. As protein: CASSRGGFRYEQYF.

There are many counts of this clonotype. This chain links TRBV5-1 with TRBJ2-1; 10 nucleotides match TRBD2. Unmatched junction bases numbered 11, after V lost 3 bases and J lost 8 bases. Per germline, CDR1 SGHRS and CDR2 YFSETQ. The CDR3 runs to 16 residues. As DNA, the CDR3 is TGCGCCAGCAGCTCCGCCGGGACTAGCGATATCCATGAGCAGTTCTTC. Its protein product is CASSSAGTSDIHEQFF.

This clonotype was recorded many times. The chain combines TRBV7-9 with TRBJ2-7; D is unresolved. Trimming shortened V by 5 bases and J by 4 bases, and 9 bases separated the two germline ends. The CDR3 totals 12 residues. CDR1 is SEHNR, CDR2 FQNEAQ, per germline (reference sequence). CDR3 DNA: TGTGCCAGCAGCAAACAGATTTACGAGCAGTACTTC. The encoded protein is CASSKQIYEQYF.